This paragraph reports one T cell receptor (beta chain). Its antigen is not known. This record comes from a study of cytomegalovirus exposure and HLA in healthy donors. Study results and limitations: Analysis was performed later, and it showed HLA-associated TCR beta chains to be more clonally expanded than equally common others.

13 Jbeta primers and 60 Vbeta primers were used for the PCR. Original processing methods: In a later analysis, of about 80 million unique beta chains, about 10 million appeared in at least two donors. Sequenced by immunoSEQ multiplex PCR; TCRdb stores in-frame clones only, minus some. V and J calls and clone size are given by that table; D and trimming were obtained from the DNA. The repertoire holds around 97,000 clones, with around 10% as singletons. Losses at the gene ends were 6 bases for V and 7 bases for J; bases not matched to a gene: 9. CDR1 and CDR2 (germline): MDHEN, SYDVKM. The CDR3 sequence is 15 residues long. At collection, donors were nominally healthy, but unrecorded immune exposures were probable.

Sequencing was done on a sample of PBMCs. The V gene is TRBV28, the J gene TRBJ2-1; 10 positions agree with TRBD2. The receptor was isolated from a middle-aged man in good health and CMV-seropositive. The CDR3 DNA sequence: TGTGCCAGCAGAGAAATAGCGGGAGGTCGGAATGAGCAGTTCTTC. Its translation: CASREIAGGRNEQFF.